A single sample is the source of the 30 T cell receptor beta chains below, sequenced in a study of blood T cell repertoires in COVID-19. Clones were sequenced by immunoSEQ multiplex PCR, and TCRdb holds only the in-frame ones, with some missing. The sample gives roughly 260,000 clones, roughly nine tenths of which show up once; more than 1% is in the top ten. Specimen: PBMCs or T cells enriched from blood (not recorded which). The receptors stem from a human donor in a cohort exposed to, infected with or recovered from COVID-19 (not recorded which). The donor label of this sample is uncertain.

CDR3 in amino acids: CASSLRTQGKGTEAFF. The CDR3 coding sequence is TGTGCCAGCAGCTTGAGGACACAGGGGAAGGGCACTGAAGCTTTCTTT. This sequence joins TRBV5-5 and TRBJ1-1, with 7 bases aligning to TRBD1. The V gene's germline CDR1 is SGHKS and CDR2 YYEKEE (reference sequence). With V trimmed by 1 base and J by 4 bases, 10 bases remained unmatched. CDR3 length equals 16 residues.

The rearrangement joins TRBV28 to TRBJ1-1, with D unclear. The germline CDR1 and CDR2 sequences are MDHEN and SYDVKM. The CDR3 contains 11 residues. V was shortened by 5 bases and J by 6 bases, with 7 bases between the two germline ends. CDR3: CASSERAEAFF. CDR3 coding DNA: TGTGCCAGCAGTGAGAGGGCTGAAGCTTTCTTT.

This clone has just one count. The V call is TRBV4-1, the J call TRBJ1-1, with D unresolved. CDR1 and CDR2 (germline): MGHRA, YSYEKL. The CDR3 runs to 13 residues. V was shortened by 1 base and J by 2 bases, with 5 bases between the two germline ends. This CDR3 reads CASSQAVNTEAFF. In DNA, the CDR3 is TGCGCCAGCAGCCAAGCGGTCAACACTGAAGCTTTCTTT.

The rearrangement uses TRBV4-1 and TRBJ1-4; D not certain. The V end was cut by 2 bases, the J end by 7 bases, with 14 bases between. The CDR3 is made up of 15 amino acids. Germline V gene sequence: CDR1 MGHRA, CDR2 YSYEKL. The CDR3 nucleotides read TGCGCCAGCAGCCAATCACGGCAGGCCTCTGAAAAACTGTTTTTT. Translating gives CASSQSRQASEKLFF.

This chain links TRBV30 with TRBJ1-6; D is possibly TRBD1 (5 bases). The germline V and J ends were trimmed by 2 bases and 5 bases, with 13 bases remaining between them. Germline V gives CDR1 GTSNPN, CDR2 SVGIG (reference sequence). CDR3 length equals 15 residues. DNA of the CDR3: TGTGCCTGGAGTAGGAGGGGAGGACATAATTCACCCCTCCACTTT. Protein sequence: CAWSRRGGHNSPLHF.

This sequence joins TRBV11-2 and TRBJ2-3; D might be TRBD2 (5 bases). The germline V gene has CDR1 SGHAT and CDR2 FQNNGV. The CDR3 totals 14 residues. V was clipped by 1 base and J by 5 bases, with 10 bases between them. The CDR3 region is CASSLGSGGDTQYF. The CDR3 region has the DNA TGTGCCAGCAGCTTAGGCAGCGGTGGAGATACGCAGTATTTT. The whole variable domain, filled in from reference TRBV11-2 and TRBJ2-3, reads EAGVAQSPRYKIIEKRQSVAFWCNPISGHATLYWYQQILGQGPKLLIQFQNNGVVDDSQLPKDRFSAERLKGVDSTLKIQPAKLEDSAVYLCASSLGSGGDTQYFGPGTRLTVL.

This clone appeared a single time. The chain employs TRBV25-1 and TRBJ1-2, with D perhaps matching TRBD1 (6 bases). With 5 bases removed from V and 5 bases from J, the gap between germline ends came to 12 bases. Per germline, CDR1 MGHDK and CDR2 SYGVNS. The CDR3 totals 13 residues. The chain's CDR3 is CASSWAGDYGYTF. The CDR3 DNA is TGTGCCAGCAGTTGGGCAGGGGATTATGGCTACACCTTC.

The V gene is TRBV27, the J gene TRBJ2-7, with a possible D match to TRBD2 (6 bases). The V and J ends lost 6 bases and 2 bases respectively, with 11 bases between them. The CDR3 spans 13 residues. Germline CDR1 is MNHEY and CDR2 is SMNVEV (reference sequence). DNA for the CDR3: TGTGCCAGCAGCCCGGGAGCAGCCTACGAGCAGTACTTC. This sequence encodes CASSPGAAYEQYF.

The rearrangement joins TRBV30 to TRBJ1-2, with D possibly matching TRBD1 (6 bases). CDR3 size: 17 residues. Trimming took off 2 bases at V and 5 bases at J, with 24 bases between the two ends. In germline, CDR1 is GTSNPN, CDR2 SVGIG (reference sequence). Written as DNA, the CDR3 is TGTGCCTGGAGTTCCGGGACAAAGCCAGGCGGGGGTTATGGCTACACCTTC. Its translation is CAWSSGTKPGGGYGYTF.

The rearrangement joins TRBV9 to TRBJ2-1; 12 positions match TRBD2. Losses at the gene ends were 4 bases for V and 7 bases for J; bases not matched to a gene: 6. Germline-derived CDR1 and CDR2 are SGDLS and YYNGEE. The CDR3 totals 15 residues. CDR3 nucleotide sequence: TGTGCCAGCAGCCCTAGCGGGGGGGCCTCAAATGAGCAGTTCTTC. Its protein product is CASSPSGGASNEQFF. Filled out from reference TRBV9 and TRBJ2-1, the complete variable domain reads DSGVTQTPKHLITATGQRVTLRCSPRSGDLSVYWYQQSLDQGLQFLIQYYNGEERAKGNILERFSAQQFPDLHSELNLSSLELGDSALYFCASSPSGGASNEQFFGPGTRLTVL.

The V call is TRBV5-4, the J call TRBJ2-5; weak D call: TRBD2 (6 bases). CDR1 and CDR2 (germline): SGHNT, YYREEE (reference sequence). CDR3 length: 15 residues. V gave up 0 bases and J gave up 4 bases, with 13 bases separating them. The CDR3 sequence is CASSLVQGGGETQYF. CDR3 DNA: TGTGCCAGCAGCTTGGTGCAGGGAGGCGGAGAGACCCAGTACTTC.

CDR3 in amino acids: CASSSPNTEAFF. Written as DNA, the CDR3 is TGTGCCAGCAGCTCTCCGAACACTGAAGCTTTCTTT. The chain employs TRBV5-4 and TRBJ1-1; D gene ambiguous. The germline V gene encodes CDR1 SGHNT and CDR2 YYREEE (reference sequence). This CDR3 contains 12 residues. Deletions cut 3 bases from V and 1 base from J, with 4 bases between.

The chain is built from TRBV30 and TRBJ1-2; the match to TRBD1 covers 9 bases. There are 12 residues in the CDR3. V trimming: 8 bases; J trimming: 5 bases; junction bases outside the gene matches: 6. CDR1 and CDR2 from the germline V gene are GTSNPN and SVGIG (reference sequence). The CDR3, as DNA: TGTGCCCGGACCGGGACAGGGTATGGCTACACCTTC. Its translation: CARTGTGYGYTF.

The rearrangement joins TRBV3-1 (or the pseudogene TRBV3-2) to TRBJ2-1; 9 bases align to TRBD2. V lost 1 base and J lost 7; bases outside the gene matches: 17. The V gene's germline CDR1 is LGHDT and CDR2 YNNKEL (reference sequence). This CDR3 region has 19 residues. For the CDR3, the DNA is TGTGCCAGCAGCCAAGCTGATGGGGTAGGTAGCGGGGGAATAAATGAGCAGTTCTTC. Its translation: CASSQADGVGSGGINEQFF.

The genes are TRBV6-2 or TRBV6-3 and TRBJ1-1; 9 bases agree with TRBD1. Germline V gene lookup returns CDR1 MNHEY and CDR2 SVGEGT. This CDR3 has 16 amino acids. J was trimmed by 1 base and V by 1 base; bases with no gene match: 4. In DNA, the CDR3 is TGTGCCAGCAGTTACTTTTGGGGACAGGGGAACACTGAAGCTTTCTTT. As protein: CASSYFWGQGNTEAFF.

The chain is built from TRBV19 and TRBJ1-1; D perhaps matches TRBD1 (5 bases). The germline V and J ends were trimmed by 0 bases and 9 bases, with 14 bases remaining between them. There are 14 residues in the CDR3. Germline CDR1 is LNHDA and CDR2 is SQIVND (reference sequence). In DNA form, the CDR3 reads TGTGCCAGTAGTATAGATTCGTCAGGGTTGAAAGCTTTCTTT. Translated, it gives CASSIDSSGLKAFF.

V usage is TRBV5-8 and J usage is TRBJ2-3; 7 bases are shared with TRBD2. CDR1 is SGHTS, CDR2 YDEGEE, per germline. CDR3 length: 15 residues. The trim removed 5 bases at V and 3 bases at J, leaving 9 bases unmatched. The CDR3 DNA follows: TGTGCCAGCAGACACAGACTAGCTGTTACAGATACGCAGTATTTT. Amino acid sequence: CASRHRLAVTDTQYF.

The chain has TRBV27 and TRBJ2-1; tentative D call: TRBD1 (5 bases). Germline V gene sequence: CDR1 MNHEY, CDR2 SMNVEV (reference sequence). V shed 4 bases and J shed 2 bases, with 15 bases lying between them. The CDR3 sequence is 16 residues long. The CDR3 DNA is TGTGCCAGCAGTTCCGATCAGGGATTCCCCTACAATGAGCAGTTCTTC. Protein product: CASSSDQGFPYNEQFF.

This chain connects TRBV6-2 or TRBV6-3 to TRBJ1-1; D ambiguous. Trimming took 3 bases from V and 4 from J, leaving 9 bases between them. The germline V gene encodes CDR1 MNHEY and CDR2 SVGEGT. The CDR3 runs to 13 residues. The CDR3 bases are TGTGCCAGCAGTTATCAGGAAGGCACTGAAGCTTTCTTT. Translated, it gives CASSYQEGTEAFF.

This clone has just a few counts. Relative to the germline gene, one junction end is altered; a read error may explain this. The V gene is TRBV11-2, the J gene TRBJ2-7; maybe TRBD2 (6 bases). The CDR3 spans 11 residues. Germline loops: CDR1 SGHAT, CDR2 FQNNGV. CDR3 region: CASSFGSTGDF. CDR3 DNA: TGTGCCAGCAGCTTCGGGAGCACGGGGGACTTC.

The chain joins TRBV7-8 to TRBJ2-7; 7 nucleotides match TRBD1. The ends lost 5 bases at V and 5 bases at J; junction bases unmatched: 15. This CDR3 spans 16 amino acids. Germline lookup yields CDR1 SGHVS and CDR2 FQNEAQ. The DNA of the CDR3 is TGTGCCAGCAGCCCCCAGCTGACAGGGATGTCCCACGAGCAGTACTTC. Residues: CASSPQLTGMSHEQYF.

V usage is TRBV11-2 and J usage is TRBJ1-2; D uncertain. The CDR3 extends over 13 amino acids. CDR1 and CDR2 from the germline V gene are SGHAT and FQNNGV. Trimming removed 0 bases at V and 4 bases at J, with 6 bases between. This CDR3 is CASSLDEPYGYTF. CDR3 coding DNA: TGTGCCAGCAGCTTAGACGAGCCCTATGGCTACACCTTC.

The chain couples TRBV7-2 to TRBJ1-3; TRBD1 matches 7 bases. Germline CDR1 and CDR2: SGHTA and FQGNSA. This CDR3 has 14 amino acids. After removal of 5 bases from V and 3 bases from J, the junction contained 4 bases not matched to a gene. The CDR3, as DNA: TGTGCCAGCAGCCCCAGGGGGAGTGGAAACACCATATATTTT. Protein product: CASSPRGSGNTIYF.

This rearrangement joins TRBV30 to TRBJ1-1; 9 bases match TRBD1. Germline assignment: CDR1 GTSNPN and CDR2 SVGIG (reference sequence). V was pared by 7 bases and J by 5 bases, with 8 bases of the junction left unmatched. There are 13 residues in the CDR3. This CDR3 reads CASTRQGGTEAFF. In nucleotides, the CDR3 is TGTGCCTCTACGCGACAGGGGGGGACTGAAGCTTTCTTT.

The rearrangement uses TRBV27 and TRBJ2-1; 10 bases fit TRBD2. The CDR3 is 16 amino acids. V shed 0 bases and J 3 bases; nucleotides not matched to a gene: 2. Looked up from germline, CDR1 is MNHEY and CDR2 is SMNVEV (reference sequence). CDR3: CASSLSASGSYNEQFF. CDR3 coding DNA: TGTGCCAGCAGTTTATCGGCTAGCGGGAGCTACAATGAGCAGTTCTTC.

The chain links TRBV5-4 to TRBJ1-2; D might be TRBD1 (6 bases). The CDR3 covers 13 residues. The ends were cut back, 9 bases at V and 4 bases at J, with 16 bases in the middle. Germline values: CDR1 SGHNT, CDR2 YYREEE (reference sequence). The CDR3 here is CATIPGGAYGYTF. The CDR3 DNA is TGTGCCACGATCCCGGGGGGCGCCTATGGCTACACCTTC. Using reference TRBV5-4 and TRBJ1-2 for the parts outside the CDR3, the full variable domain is ETGVTQSPTHLIKTRGQQVTLRCSSQSGHNTVSWYQQALGQGPQFIFQYYREEENGRGNFPPRFSGLQFPNYSSELNVNALELDDSALYLCATIPGGAYGYTFGSGTRLTVV.

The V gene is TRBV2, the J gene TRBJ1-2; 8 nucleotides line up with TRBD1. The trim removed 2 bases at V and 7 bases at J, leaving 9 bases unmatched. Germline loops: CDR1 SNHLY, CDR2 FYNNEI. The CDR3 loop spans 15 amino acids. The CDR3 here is CASSESWTGLGGYTF. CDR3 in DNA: TGTGCCAGCAGTGAAAGCTGGACAGGGTTAGGTGGCTACACCTTC.

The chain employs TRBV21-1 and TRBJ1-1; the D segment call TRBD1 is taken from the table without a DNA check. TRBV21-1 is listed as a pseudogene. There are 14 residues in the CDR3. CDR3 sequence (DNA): TGTGCCAGCAGCGCGCGACAGGGTCCCACTGAAGCTTTCTTT. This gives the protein CASSARQGPTEAFF.

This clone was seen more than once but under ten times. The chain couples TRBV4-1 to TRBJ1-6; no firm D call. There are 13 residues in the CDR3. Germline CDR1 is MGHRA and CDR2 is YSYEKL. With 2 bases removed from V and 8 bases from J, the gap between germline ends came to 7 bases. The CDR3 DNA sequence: TGCGCCAGCAGCCAAACCGGTGATTCACCCCTCCACTTT. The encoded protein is CASSQTGDSPLHF.

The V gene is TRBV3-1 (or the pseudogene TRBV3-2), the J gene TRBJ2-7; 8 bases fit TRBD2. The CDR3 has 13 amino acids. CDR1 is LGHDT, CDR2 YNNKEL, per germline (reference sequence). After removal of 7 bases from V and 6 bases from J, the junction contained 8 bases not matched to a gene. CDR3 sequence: CASTGSREGEQYF. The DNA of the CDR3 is TGTGCCAGCACCGGGTCCCGGGAGGGCGAGCAGTACTTC.